These T cell receptor beta chains were read from a single sample in a study of blood T cell repertoires in COVID-19. TCRdb's table, derived via immunoSEQ multiplex PCR, lists solely in-frame clones and lacks some. The sample lists about 160,000 clones; approximately 80% were seen once. What was sequenced was peripheral blood. Receptors originate from a woman aged 80 or older with active or convalescent COVID-19. The CDR3 runs from the conserved cysteine through the conserved F or W. The D gene is left open where the match is weak. Clone size is stated in some rows and not others, as once, few, many or a class when expanded.

j_call | clone_size | v_call | d_call | cdr3_nt | cdr3_aa
TRBJ1-5 | once | TRBV2 | - | TGTGCCAGCAGGAGCTCGGTTGAGCGCAATCAGCCCCAGCATTTT | CASRSSVERNQPQHF
TRBJ1-1 | - | TRBV5-1 | TRBD1 | TGCGCCAGCAGCTTGGCCCAGGGGGTATTATCTGAAGCTTTCTTT | CASSLAQGVLSEAFF
TRBJ2-3 | - | TRBV7-2 | - | TGTGCCAGCAGCTTAGTAGGGAGTTGGGATAGCACAGATACGCAGTATTTT | CASSLVGSWDSTDTQYF
TRBJ1-1 | once | TRBV6-6 | TRBD1 | TGTGCCAGCAGACGACAGGGAACCTCAACTTTCATGAACACTGAAGCTTTCTTT | CASRRQGTSTFMNTEAFF
TRBJ2-3 | many | TRBV6-5 | - | TGTGCCAGCAGTTATGCGGGGGCCACCACAGATACGCAGTATTTT | CASSYAGATTDTQYF
TRBJ1-1 | - | TRBV19 | TRBD1 | TGTGCCAGCATAGGACAGGGCCACACTGAAGCTTTCTTT | CASIGQGHTEAFF
TRBJ2-7 | - | TRBV6-2/TRBV6-3 | - | TGTGCCAGCAGCAGGGAGGACTACGAGCAGTACTTC | CASSREDYEQYF
TRBJ2-7 | once | TRBV9 | TRBD1 | TGTGCCAGCAGCATTAGGACAGGTAGCTCCTACGAGCAGTACTTC | CASSIRTGSSYEQYF
TRBJ1-1 | - | TRBV4-3 | - | TGCGCCAGCAGCCAAGGCTACAGGTTGAACACTGAAGCTTTCTTT | CASSQGYRLNTEAFF
TRBJ1-1 | - | TRBV18 | TRBD1 | TGTGCCAGCTATTCGACAGGGGCAACACCCGGGATGAACACTGAAGCTTTCTTT | CASYSTGATPGMNTEAFF
TRBJ1-2 | - | TRBV19 | - | TGTGCCAGTACCCTAAGTCCCCAGGGTAACTATGGCTACACCTTC | CASTLSPQGNYGYTF
TRBJ1-5 | - | TRBV6-5 | - | TGTGCCAGCAGCGGAACCGCAGGTAGCAATCAGCCCCAGCATTTT | CASSGTAGSNQPQHF